The rows below give T cell receptor beta chains drawn from one sample of a study of cytomegalovirus exposure and HLA in healthy donors. Using immunoSEQ multiplex PCR, the repertoire was profiled, and TCRdb retains in-frame clones only, with some absent. The sample has around 150,000 clones; about 76% are singletons. Sequenced: PBMCs. These receptors were collected from a man aged 18 to 30 in good health and CMV-seronegative. The CDR3 runs from the conserved cysteine through the conserved F or W.

TRBJ2-7	TRBV7-2	CASSSREGDGSYEQYF
TRBJ1-1	TRBV7-3	CASSLLGQTNTEAFF
TRBJ1-2	TRBV5-4	CASSLEGPGYGYTF
TRBJ1-1	TRBV10-3	CAISESFRNTEAFF
TRBJ1-1	TRBV5-1	CASSRKANTEAFF
TRBJ2-1	TRBV30	CAWSLAGVYNEQFF
TRBJ2-3	TRBV6-5	CACSSGGEADTQYF
TRBJ2-7	TRBV5-1	CASSPHRVDSYEQYF
TRBJ2-7	TRBV7-6	CASSLTGLYEQYF
TRBJ1-6	TRBV9	CASSVDIGGRSSPLHF
TRBJ2-6	TRBV18	CASSSIESGANVLTF
TRBJ1-1	TRBV25-1	CASSDPGQGGNTEAFF
TRBJ2-7	TRBV6-1	CAAEPLDRVSEQYF
TRBJ1-2	TRBV11-2	CASSLGAGTDYYGYTF
TRBJ1-2	TRBV18	CASSPGQGAYGYTF
TRBJ2-4	TRBV11-3	CASSLDSENIQYF
TRBJ1-5	TRBV27	CASSLGTGNSNQPQHF
TRBJ2-2	TRBV9	CASSVRAGGTGELFF
TRBJ2-3	TRBV28	CASSFESTDTQYF
TRBJ2-1	TRBV11-2	CASSLVQGTYNEQFF
TRBJ2-7	TRBV28	CASSLPRGVGYEQYF
TRBJ2-4	TRBV28	CASSLTVKNIQYF
TRBJ1-1	TRBV18	CASSPIDRTANTEAFF
TRBJ1-1	TRBV30	CAWRQPPGQAGRKNTEAFF
TRBJ2-7	TRBV19	CASRVGAGPHYEQYF
TRBJ2-7	TRBV28	CASSSTGAPSYEQYF
TRBJ2-7	TRBV7-9	CASSLAELYEQYF
TRBJ2-2	TRBV10-1	CASSRQGNTGELFF
TRBJ1-2	TRBV6-1	CASPPLTGANYGYTF
TRBJ1-5	TRBV2	CASNGDYQPQHF
TRBJ2-3	TRBV6-1	CASSERGTGDTQYF
TRBJ1-3	TRBV28	CASRVGQGGNTIYF
TRBJ1-1	TRBV27	CASSLARGGTEAFF
TRBJ1-5	TRBV28	CASSGGSTANQPQHF
TRBJ2-7	TRBV2	CASSLGQRDEQYF
TRBJ1-1	TRBV5-1	CASSLASGLGTEAFF
TRBJ2-1	TRBV6-1	CASAIIAGRGNEQFF
TRBJ1-2	TRBV27	CASSLQGAKGYTF
TRBJ2-7	TRBV7-8	CASSLGGGGASYEQYF
TRBJ2-7	TRBV10-2	CASSVTSGAYEQYF
TRBJ2-1	TRBV9	CASSHSGGSYNEQFF
TRBJ2-7	TRBV30	CACILEARSYEQYF
TRBJ2-1	TRBV30	CAWSLTGAYNEQFF
TRBJ2-2	TRBV13	CASRPGTGGTTGELFF
TRBJ2-2	TRBV5-6	CASSLGSSNTGELFF
TRBJ2-6	TRBV27	CASSLGNPPGANVLTF
TRBJ2-7	TRBV5-1	CASSRDRGAYEQYF
TRBJ2-1	TRBV25-1	CASSEPRGHHNEQFF
TRBJ2-3	TRBV28	CASRPNPGQGSTDTQYF
TRBJ2-7	TRBV29-1	CSVDGGYMDEQYF
TRBJ2-5	TRBV10-3	CAISGTSGGPQETQYF
TRBJ2-7	TRBV21-1	CASSNPGQLYEQYF
TRBJ2-2	TRBV27	CASTRTGLAGFTGELFF